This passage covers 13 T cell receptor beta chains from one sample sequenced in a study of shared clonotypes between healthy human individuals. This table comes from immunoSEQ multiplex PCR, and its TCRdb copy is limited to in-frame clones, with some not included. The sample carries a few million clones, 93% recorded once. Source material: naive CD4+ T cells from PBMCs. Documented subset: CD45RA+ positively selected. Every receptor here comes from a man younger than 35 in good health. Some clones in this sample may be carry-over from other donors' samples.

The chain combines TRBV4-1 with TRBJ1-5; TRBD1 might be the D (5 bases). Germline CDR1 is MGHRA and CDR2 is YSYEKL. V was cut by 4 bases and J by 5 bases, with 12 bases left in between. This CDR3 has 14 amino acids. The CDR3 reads CASSLGLGDQPQHF. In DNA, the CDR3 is TGCGCCAGCAGCCTGGGACTGGGGGATCAGCCCCAGCATTTT.

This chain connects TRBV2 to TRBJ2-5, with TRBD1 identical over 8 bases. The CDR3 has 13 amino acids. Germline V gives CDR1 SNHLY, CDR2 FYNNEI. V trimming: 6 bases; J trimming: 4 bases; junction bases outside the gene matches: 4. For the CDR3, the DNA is TGTGCCAGCAGGGACAGGGAAGGAGAGACCCAGTACTTC. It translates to CASRDREGETQYF.

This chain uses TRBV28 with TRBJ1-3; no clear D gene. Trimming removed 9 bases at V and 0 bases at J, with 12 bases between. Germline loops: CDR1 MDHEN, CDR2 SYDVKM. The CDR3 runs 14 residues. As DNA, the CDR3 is TGTGCCAGTGGGTCCTCCGCCTCTGGAAACACCATATATTTT. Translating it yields CASGSSASGNTIYF. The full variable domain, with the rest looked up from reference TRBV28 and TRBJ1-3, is DVKVTQSSRYLVKRTGEKVFLECVQDMDHENMFWYRQDPGLGLRLIYFSYDVKMKEKGDIPEGYSVSREKKERFSLILESASTNQTSMYLCASGSSASGNTIYFGEGSWLTVV.

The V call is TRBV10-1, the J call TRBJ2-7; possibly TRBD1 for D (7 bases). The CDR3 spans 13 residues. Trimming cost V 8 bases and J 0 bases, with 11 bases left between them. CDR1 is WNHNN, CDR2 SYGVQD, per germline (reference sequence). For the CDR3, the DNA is TGCGCCAGCGGGGGGACAGCCTCCTACGAGCAGTACTTC. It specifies CASGGTASYEQYF.

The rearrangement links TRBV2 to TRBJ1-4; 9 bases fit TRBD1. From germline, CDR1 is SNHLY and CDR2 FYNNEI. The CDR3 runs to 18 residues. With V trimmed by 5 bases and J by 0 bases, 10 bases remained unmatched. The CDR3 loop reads CASSLPPYRGPTNEKLFF. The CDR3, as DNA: TGTGCCAGCAGTCTACCCCCTTACAGGGGGCCAACTAATGAAAAACTGTTTTTT.

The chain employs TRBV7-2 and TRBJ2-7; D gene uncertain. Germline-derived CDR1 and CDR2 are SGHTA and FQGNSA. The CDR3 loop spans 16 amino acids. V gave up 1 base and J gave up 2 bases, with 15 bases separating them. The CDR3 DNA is TGTGCCAGCAGCTTAGGAGTAGGGATTGGAGCCTACGAGCAGTACTTC. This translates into CASSLGVGIGAYEQYF.

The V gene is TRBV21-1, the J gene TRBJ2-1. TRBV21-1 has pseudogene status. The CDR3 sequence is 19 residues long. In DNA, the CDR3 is TGTGCCAGCAGCCTTCGGGACGGTAAGATTTTCTCCTTTTACAATGAGCAGTTCTTC. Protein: CASSLRDGKIFSFYNEQFF.

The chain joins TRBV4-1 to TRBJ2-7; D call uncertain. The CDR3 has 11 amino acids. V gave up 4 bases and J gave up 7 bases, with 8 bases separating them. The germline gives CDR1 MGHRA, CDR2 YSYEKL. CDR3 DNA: TGCGCCAGCAGCCGCTCCGGGGAGCAGTACTTC. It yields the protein CASSRSGEQYF.

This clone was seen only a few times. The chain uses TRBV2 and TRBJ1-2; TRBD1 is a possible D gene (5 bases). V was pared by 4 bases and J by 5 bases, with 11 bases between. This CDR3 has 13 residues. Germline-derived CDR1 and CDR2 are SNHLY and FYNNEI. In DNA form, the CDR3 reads TGTGCCAGCAGTGGGGACGGTGGTTATGGCTACACCTTC. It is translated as CASSGDGGYGYTF.

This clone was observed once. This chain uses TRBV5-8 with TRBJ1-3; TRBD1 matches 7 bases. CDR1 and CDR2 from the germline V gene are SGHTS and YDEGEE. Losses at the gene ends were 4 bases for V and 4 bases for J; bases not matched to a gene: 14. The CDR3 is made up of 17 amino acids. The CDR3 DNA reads TGTGCCAGCAGCGAGGGGACAGACCTATGGGGAGGAAACACCATATATTTT. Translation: CASSEGTDLWGGNTIYF.

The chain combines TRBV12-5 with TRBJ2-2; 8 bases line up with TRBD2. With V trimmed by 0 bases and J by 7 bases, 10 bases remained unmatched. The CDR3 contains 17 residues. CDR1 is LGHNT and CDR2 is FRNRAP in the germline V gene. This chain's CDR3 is CASGLVQRAGGGGELFF. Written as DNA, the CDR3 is TGTGCTAGTGGTTTGGTCCAAAGGGCGGGAGGCGGCGGGGAGCTGTTTTTT.

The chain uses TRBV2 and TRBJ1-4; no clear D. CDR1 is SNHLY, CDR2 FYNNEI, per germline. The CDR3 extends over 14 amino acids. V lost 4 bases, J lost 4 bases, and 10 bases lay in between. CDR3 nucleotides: TGTGCCAGCAGTGTTGTCGGGAGTAATGAAAAACTGTTTTTT. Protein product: CASSVVGSNEKLFF.

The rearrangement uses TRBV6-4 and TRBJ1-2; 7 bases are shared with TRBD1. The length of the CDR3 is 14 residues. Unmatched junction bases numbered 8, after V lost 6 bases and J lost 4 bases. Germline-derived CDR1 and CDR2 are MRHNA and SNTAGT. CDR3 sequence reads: CASRQGLGTYGYTF. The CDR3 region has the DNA TGTGCCAGCAGACAGGGGCTGGGGACCTATGGCTACACCTTC.